This T cell receptor (beta chain) originates from a study of identifying expanded T cells in peripheral blood. Concerning this clone itself: The antigen is not known.

Healthy donors had no documented immune events, such as infections, while sampled. Findings and caveats of the study: Differentially abundant clones: approximately 1.3 between replicates, just under 17 at 2 to 3 weeks, less than 25 at four. Approximately 2-week clone count variance significantly increased as total template count grew.

Using immunoSEQ multiplex PCR, the repertoire was profiled, and TCRdb retains in-frame clones only, with some absent. This table has under 90,000 clones, about 89% appearing once. Sequencing was carried out using blood. This TCR was sampled from a person aged 18 to 70 in good health.

This CDR3 reads CASSPLIGSSHYGYTF. In DNA form, the CDR3 reads TGTGCCAGCTCACCCCTAATTGGGAGTTCCCACTATGGCTACACCTTC. The rearrangement links TRBV18 to TRBJ1-2; D is ambiguous. This CDR3 contains 16 residues. V dropped 3 bases and J dropped 3 bases, with 17 bases sitting between them. Germline CDR1 is KGHSH and CDR2 is LQKENI.